This T cell receptor beta chain was captured by sequencing in a study of blood T cell repertoires in COVID-19. Study details: Acute-phase and convalescent COVID-19 samples originated in the United States, Italy and Spain. PBMCs, B-cell-depleted T cells, or T cells were the source of the cDNA or gDNA that made up the material.

In the source study's methods: Reference gene primer amplification in the assay estimated nucleated cell counts. Libraries were prepared by immunoSEQ multiplex PCR; TCRdb keeps only in-frame clonotypes and omits some of them. The DNA gave D and trimming, while V, J and clone size come from that table. The profile shows 130,000 or so clones, 84% of them singletons. Participant-reported clinical history was the basis for cohort assignment. Looked up from germline, CDR1 is SGDLS and CDR2 is YYNGEE. V trimming: 0 bases; J trimming: 5 bases; junction bases outside the gene matches: 10. The CDR3 loop spans 16 amino acids.

This sequence joins TRBV9 and TRBJ2-5; 7 bases are shared with TRBD2. Source material: PBMCs or T cells enriched from blood (not recorded which). The clonotype comes from a woman between 50 and 59 years old with acute COVID-19. CDR3 in amino acids: CASSVGRGGFWETQYF. Written as DNA, the CDR3 is TGTGCCAGCAGCGTAGGGAGGGGAGGGTTTTGGGAGACCCAGTACTTC.